This is a list of T cell receptor beta chains from one sample in a study of T cell responses to AZD1222 COVID-19 vaccine. Sequencing used immunoSEQ multiplex PCR; TCRdb keeps in-frame clones, though not all of them. The table includes over 95,000 clones, just over 90% detected once. The sample consisted of peripheral blood, taken on day 0 of AZD1222 vaccination. The receptor source for this set is an adult in good health. Each CDR3 is given with its conserved first and last residue. The D gene is left open where the match is weak. The listing skips clone size in some rows; elsewhere it reads once, few, many or a size class.

cdr3_nt,cdr3_aa,d_call,v_call,clone_size,j_call
TGCGCCAGCACCCCAATAGGGACAGGGTTTAGTGCGGATGGCTACACCTTC,CASTPIGTGFSADGYTF,TRBD1,TRBV4-1,medium-sized,TRBJ1-2
TGTGCCAGCAGCCCTATGGGGAGCGGCTACACCTTC,CASSPMGSGYTF,.,TRBV6-2/TRBV6-3,.,TRBJ1-2
TGTGCCAGTAGTATACCCCGGGAAGGGTTGCACGAGCAGTACTTC,CASSIPREGLHEQYF,.,TRBV19,.,TRBJ2-7
TGCGCCAGCAGCCTGTGGGGGACTAATGAAAAACTGTTTTTT,CASSLWGTNEKLFF,.,TRBV5-1,.,TRBJ1-4
TGTGCAAGTCGCTTAGCGGACCCGACTAGCGGGGATTCCTACAATGAGCAGTTCTTC,CASRLADPTSGDSYNEQFF,.,TRBV12-2,once,TRBJ2-1
TGTGCCAGCTCACCGGACAGCCTCAACTATGGCTACACCTTC,CASSPDSLNYGYTF,.,TRBV18,.,TRBJ1-2
TGTGCCAGCAGCTGGGCGGGGGCCCCTTACAATGAGCAGTTCTTC,CASSWAGAPYNEQFF,.,TRBV11-2,.,TRBJ2-1
TGTGCCAGCAGCGTAGGTAGACAGAACACTGAAGCTTTCTTT,CASSVGRQNTEAFF,.,TRBV9,.,TRBJ1-1
TGCGCCAGCAGTTCCGTCGGGGTGAACACTGAAGCTTTCTTT,CASSSVGVNTEAFF,.,TRBV5-1,.,TRBJ1-1
TGTGCCAGCAGCTTGAGGGGCGACCAGCCCCAGCATTTT,CASSLRGDQPQHF,.,TRBV5-5,.,TRBJ1-5
TGTGCCAGCAGCACGGGACAGGGTATATACGAGCAGTACTTC,CASSTGQGIYEQYF,TRBD1,TRBV7-2,.,TRBJ2-7
TGTGCCAGCAGTTACAGGGTGGAGAACACTGAAGCTTTCTTT,CASSYRVENTEAFF,.,TRBV6-5,.,TRBJ1-1
TGTGCCAGCAGCGTAGGAGGGGTTTCTCAATATGGCTACACCTTC,CASSVGGVSQYGYTF,.,TRBV9,.,TRBJ1-2
TGCGCCAGCAGCTTGGCAGGGCCCGGGGCCAACGTCCTGACTTTC,CASSLAGPGANVLTF,.,TRBV5-1,.,TRBJ2-6
TGTGCCAGCAGCTTAAATCAGAATCAGCCCCAGCATTTT,CASSLNQNQPQHF,.,TRBV11-2,.,TRBJ1-5
TGTGCCTGGAGGTTAGGAGGGGGAAACACCATATATTTT,CAWRLGGGNTIYF,.,TRBV30,.,TRBJ1-3
TGTGCCAGCTCACAGCAGGGGGGCCTAGAGACCCAGTACTTC,CASSQQGGLETQYF,.,TRBV18,.,TRBJ2-5
TGTGCCAGTCGGGACTTGAACACTGAAGCTTTCTTT,CASRDLNTEAFF,.,TRBV2,.,TRBJ1-1
TGTGCCTGGATGCAGTCCTACGAGCAGTACTTC,CAWMQSYEQYF,.,TRBV30,.,TRBJ2-7
TGTGCCAGCAGTTTACGGGAGCGCAATCAGCCCCAGCATTTT,CASSLRERNQPQHF,.,TRBV28,.,TRBJ1-5
TGTGCCAGCAGCCCATGGTACCAAGAGGCAGATACGCAGTATTTT,CASSPWYQEADTQYF,.,TRBV6-2/TRBV6-3,.,TRBJ2-3
TGTGCCAGCAGCTTGCCAGGTGGGGCTGAAGCTTTCTTT,CASSLPGGAEAFF,.,TRBV5-5,.,TRBJ1-1
TGTGCCTGGAGGCACAGGGTAGTTGGTGAAAAACTGTTTTTT,CAWRHRVVGEKLFF,.,TRBV30,.,TRBJ1-4
TGTGCCAGCTCACCGTCCAGGGCCGGGGCCAACGTCCTGACTTTC,CASSPSRAGANVLTF,.,TRBV18,.,TRBJ2-6
TGTGCCAGTAGTCCCCGCGGGACTAGCGGGAGGCCCAGCCACAATGAGCAGTTCTTC,CASSPRGTSGRPSHNEQFF,TRBD2,TRBV19,.,TRBJ2-1
TGTGCCAGCAGCCAAGATATGGGGCGGCACACTGAAGCTTTCTTT,CASSQDMGRHTEAFF,.,TRBV3-1/TRBV3-2,once,TRBJ1-1
TGTGCCAGCAGTTCCCGCACAGGGTTTTACGAGCAGTACTTC,CASSSRTGFYEQYF,.,TRBV5-4,once,TRBJ2-7
TGTGCCAGCAGCTTAGAAGGCGCCAAAAACATTCAGTACTTC,CASSLEGAKNIQYF,.,TRBV7-9,.,TRBJ2-4
TGCGCCAGCAGCCTCGGGACAGCCTACGAGCAGTACTTC,CASSLGTAYEQYF,TRBD1,TRBV4-1,.,TRBJ2-7
TGTGCCAGCTCCCCAGTAGGGCAAGCGCCCCAGCATTTT,CASSPVGQAPQHF,.,TRBV18,.,TRBJ1-5
TGTGCCAGCAGCACGGGACAACCGAATTCACCCCTCCACTTT,CASSTGQPNSPLHF,.,TRBV9,.,TRBJ1-6
TGTGCCAGCAGCACGGGACAGCGAAATTCACCCCTCCACTTT,CASSTGQRNSPLHF,TRBD1,TRBV7-2,.,TRBJ1-6
TGTGCCAGCAGCGCGGACAGGACCGGTGGCTACACCTTC,CASSADRTGGYTF,TRBD1,TRBV6-5,.,TRBJ1-2
TGTGCCAGTAGGCGACAGGGGATTGAATACAATCAGCCCCAGCATTTT,CASRRQGIEYNQPQHF,TRBD1,TRBV19,.,TRBJ1-5
TGTGCCAGCAGCTTAGTGGTCAGAAACACCGGGGAGCTGTTTTTT,CASSLVVRNTGELFF,.,TRBV7-2,.,TRBJ2-2
TGTGCCAGCAGCTTTTGGACAGGGTCGGTAGAAAAACTGTTTTTT,CASSFWTGSVEKLFF,TRBD1,TRBV5-6,.,TRBJ1-4
TGCGCCAGCAGCCACACCCCAGGAGCTTCGAACACTGAAGCTTTCTTT,CASSHTPGASNTEAFF,.,TRBV4-3,.,TRBJ1-1
TGCGCCAGCAGCCAAGCTCAGGGACAGCCCCAGCATTTT,CASSQAQGQPQHF,.,TRBV4-3,.,TRBJ1-5
TGTGCCAGCAGAGACAGGGGCTCGGCTTTCTTT,CASRDRGSAFF,TRBD1,TRBV12-3/TRBV12-4,.,TRBJ1-1
TGTGCCAGCAGCGTAGGGACGGCCTCTATTGGCTACACCTTC,CASSVGTASIGYTF,.,TRBV9,.,TRBJ1-2
TGTGCCAGCAGCCAGGGGACGGGAGACTACGAGCAGTACTTC,CASSQGTGDYEQYF,.,TRBV4-2,.,TRBJ2-7
TGTGCCACCAGCAGAGTTGACAGGGGGGGCTACGAGCAGTACTTC,CATSRVDRGGYEQYF,TRBD1,TRBV15,.,TRBJ2-7
TGTGCCAGCAGTGAGGTGCAGCCCCAGCATTTT,CASSEVQPQHF,.,TRBV6-1,.,TRBJ1-5
TGTGCCAGCAGCATTGCACCTAGTAGGGACAGAACTGAAGCTTTCTTT,CASSIAPSRDRTEAFF,TRBD1,TRBV5-4,.,TRBJ1-1
TGTGCCAGCAGCCCAGACAGAGACACCGGGGAGCTGTTTTTT,CASSPDRDTGELFF,.,TRBV7-3,.,TRBJ2-2
TGTGCCAGCTCCCCCGGGGAGACCCAGTACTTC,CASSPGETQYF,.,TRBV18,once,TRBJ2-5
TGTGCCAGCAGTCCCTCCGGGCTAGTCGTCTACAATGAGCAGTTCTTC,CASSPSGLVVYNEQFF,.,TRBV7-6,.,TRBJ2-1
TGTGCCAGCAGTGAAGGAGACATCAGCAATCAGCCCCAGCATTTT,CASSEGDISNQPQHF,.,TRBV6-1,.,TRBJ1-5
TGCGCCAGCAGCGAGACAGGGACTCTCTACGAGCAGTACTTC,CASSETGTLYEQYF,.,TRBV5-1,.,TRBJ2-7
TGCGCCAGCAGCTTGTGGACAGGGTATACTTCGAACACCGGGGAGCTGTTTTTT,CASSLWTGYTSNTGELFF,TRBD1,TRBV5-1,.,TRBJ2-2
TGTGCCAGCAGCTTGATCCAGGCTAACTATGGCTACACCTTC,CASSLIQANYGYTF,.,TRBV11-2,.,TRBJ1-2
TGCGCCAGCAGCTTGGTTCCGGGAGGGGACACAGATACGCAGTATTTT,CASSLVPGGDTDTQYF,TRBD2,TRBV5-1,once,TRBJ2-3
TGTGCCAGCAAGGCCGGGGGGGCTAGTCGCGAGCAGTACTTC,CASKAGGASREQYF,TRBD2,TRBV5-6,once,TRBJ2-7
TGTGCTAGCAGCTCCGGAAGGTTAGGGGGCTGGGAGACCCAGTACTTC,CASSSGRLGGWETQYF,TRBD1,TRBV7-7,few,TRBJ2-5
TGTGCCAGCAGCTTAGCCGGGAGAAGCAATGAGCAGTTCTTC,CASSLAGRSNEQFF,.,TRBV7-2,.,TRBJ2-1